A single sample is the source of the 15 T cell receptor beta chains below, sequenced in a study of cytomegalovirus exposure and HLA in healthy donors. In the PCR, 60 Vbeta and 13 Jbeta primers were used. Method: immunoSEQ multiplex PCR; TCRdb's copy keeps in-frame clones and lacks some. In the table there are fewer than 150,000 clones, 80% of which are singletons. Sequencing was performed on PBMCs. These receptors all stem from a female donor in good health and CMV-seropositive.

This clone was observed a single time. The chain combines TRBV2 with TRBJ1-2, with 9 bases matching TRBD1. Germline CDR1 reads SNHLY; CDR2 reads FYNNEI. The V segment lost 6 bases and the J segment 6 bases; nucleotides outside the gene matches: 5. The CDR3 consists of 13 residues. CDR3 loop: CASRGQGEDGYTF. CDR3 nucleotide sequence: TGTGCCAGCAGGGGACAGGGTGAAGATGGCTACACCTTC.

V usage is TRBV14 and J usage is TRBJ2-7; tentatively, D is TRBD2 (5 bases). Trimming pared 1 base from V and 4 bases from J, leaving 11 bases between. The germline V gene encodes CDR1 SGHDN and CDR2 FVKESK. CDR3 length: 14 residues. The CDR3 here is CASSQVGGRYEQYF. CDR3 DNA sequence: TGTGCCAGCAGCCAAGTAGGCGGGCGGTACGAGCAGTACTTC. Full variable domain (missing parts from reference TRBV14 and TRBJ2-7): EAGVTQFPSHSVIEKGQTVTLRCDPISGHDNLYWYRRVMGKEIKFLLHFVKESKQDESGMPNNRFLAERTGGTYSTLKVQPAELEDSGVYFCASSQVGGRYEQYFGPGTRLTVT.

The V gene is TRBV9, the J gene TRBJ1-2; possible D gene TRBD1, 5 bases. CDR3 length: 15 amino acids. The V gene's germline CDR1 is SGDLS and CDR2 YYNGEE. Trimming removed 0 bases from V and 2 bases from J, with 11 bases in between. Written as DNA, the CDR3 is TGTGCCAGCAGCGTAGAAGGGGAACCCAACTATGGCTACACCTTC. Its protein product is CASSVEGEPNYGYTF.

The count of this clone is one. This sequence joins TRBV7-2 and TRBJ2-1; perhaps TRBD1 as D (5 bases). CDR1 is SGHTA, CDR2 FQGNSA, per germline. CDR3 length: 16 residues. Between the trimmed V and J ends, which lost 1 base and 4 bases, there was a span of 14 bases. CDR3: CASSLGGQFIYNEQFF. DNA for the CDR3: TGTGCCAGCAGCTTAGGGGGCCAGTTCATTTACAATGAGCAGTTCTTC.

The CDR3, as DNA: TGTGCCAGCTCCCCGATACAGGGGAGTTACGGGGAGCTGTTTTTT. This translates into CASSPIQGSYGELFF. The J gene is TRBJ2-2, the V gene TRBV18; TRBD1 agrees at 7 bases. V was pared by 6 bases and J by 7 bases, with 11 bases of the junction left unmatched. This CDR3 is built from 15 residues. Germline V gene sequence: CDR1 KGHSH, CDR2 LQKENI.

This clone was seen a single time. This rearrangement joins TRBV18 to TRBJ1-2, with TRBD1 matching over 7 bases. V was pared by 6 bases and J by 4 bases, with 2 bases of the junction left unmatched. Germline assignment: CDR1 KGHSH and CDR2 LQKENI. The CDR3 is 12 residues long. The DNA for the CDR3 is TGTGCCAGCTCGCGACAGGGCTATGGCTACACCTTC. Encoded protein: CASSRQGYGYTF.

V is TRBV7-9 and J is TRBJ1-4; D perhaps matches TRBD1 (5 bases). Per germline, CDR1 SEHNR and CDR2 FQNEAQ (reference sequence). V lost 1 base and J lost 3, with 6 bases in between. CDR3 length equals 14 residues. The CDR3 coding sequence is TGTGCCAGCAGCTTAGGACAGTCTAATGAAAAACTGTTTTTT. As protein: CASSLGQSNEKLFF.

CDR3 loop: CAWRADRGEQYF. The CDR3 DNA sequence: TGTGCCTGGAGAGCGGACAGGGGCGAGCAGTACTTC. This chain uses TRBV30 with TRBJ2-7, with 9 bases lining up with TRBD1. V lost 3 bases, J lost 6 bases, and 3 bases stayed unmatched. This CDR3 comprises 12 residues. Per the germline V gene, CDR1 is GTSNPN and CDR2 is SVGIG (reference sequence).

The chain is built from TRBV19 and TRBJ2-6; D uncertain. Germline CDR1 and CDR2: LNHDA and SQIVND (reference sequence). The CDR3 runs 15 residues. Trimming pared 4 bases from V and 0 bases from J, leaving 7 bases between. DNA of the CDR3: TGTGCCAGTAGTACCATTCACTCTGGGGCCAACGTCCTGACTTTC. Translating it yields CASSTIHSGANVLTF.

This chain joins TRBV9 and TRBJ2-3, with 9 nucleotides matching TRBD2. Trimming at V came to 3 bases and at J to 5 bases, leaving 4 bases not matched to a gene. The length of the CDR3 is 14 residues. The germline gives CDR1 SGDLS, CDR2 YYNGEE. CDR3 loop: CASSGSGGIDTQYF. CDR3 DNA: TGTGCCAGCAGCGGAAGCGGGGGGATAGATACGCAGTATTTT.

Many counts were recorded for this clone. The chain employs TRBV29-1 and TRBJ1-1; D unresolved. This CDR3 has 13 residues. The V gene's germline CDR1 is SQVTM and CDR2 ANQGSEA. Trimming removed 5 bases at V and 0 bases at J, with 10 bases between. The CDR3 DNA reads as TGCAGCGTTAGTCGAGTACTGAACACTGAAGCTTTCTTT. Protein sequence: CSVSRVLNTEAFF.

This chain joins TRBV29-1 and TRBJ1-2, with 10 positions matching TRBD1. CDR1 and CDR2 from the germline V gene are SQVTM and ANQGSEA. J lost 6 bases, V lost 2 bases, and 6 bases had no gene match. CDR3 length: 14 residues. For the CDR3, the DNA is TGCAGCGTTGAAAGGCGGGGGACAGGGGATGGCTACACCTTC. It is translated as CSVERRGTGDGYTF.

The chain has TRBV2 and TRBJ2-1, with TRBD1 matching 7 bases. V was pared by 3 bases and J by 5 bases, with 7 bases of the junction left unmatched. Germline CDR1 reads SNHLY; CDR2 reads FYNNEI. CDR3 length: 15 residues. CDR3 residues: CASSENRGHHNEQFF. CDR3 nucleotide sequence: TGTGCCAGCAGTGAGAACAGGGGACACCACAATGAGCAGTTCTTC.

This chain links TRBV12-5 with TRBJ2-5; TRBD1 might be the D (5 bases). Germline V gene data show CDR1 as LGHNT and CDR2 as FRNRAP. Trimming stripped 1 base from V and 1 base from J, with 7 bases between. The CDR3 is 14 amino acids. The CDR3 is CASGLGGSQETQYF. The CDR3 region has the DNA TGTGCTAGTGGTTTGGGGGGCTCCCAAGAGACCCAGTACTTC.

This rearrangement joins TRBV2 to TRBJ1-2; 10 nucleotides match TRBD1. CDR1 SNHLY and CDR2 FYNNEI come from the germline V gene. J was trimmed by 6 bases and V by 6 bases; bases with no gene match: 4. The CDR3 totals 13 residues. The CDR3 is CASRGGTGDGYTF. The CDR3 DNA follows: TGTGCCAGCAGGGGCGGGACAGGGGATGGCTACACCTTC. The variable domain in full, with the rest retrieved from reference TRBV2 and TRBJ1-2, is EPEVTQTPSHQVTQMGQEVILRCVPISNHLYFYWYRQILGQKVEFLVSFYNNEISEKSEIFDDQFSVERPDGSNFTLKIRSTKLEDSAMYFCASRGGTGDGYTFGSGTRLTVV.